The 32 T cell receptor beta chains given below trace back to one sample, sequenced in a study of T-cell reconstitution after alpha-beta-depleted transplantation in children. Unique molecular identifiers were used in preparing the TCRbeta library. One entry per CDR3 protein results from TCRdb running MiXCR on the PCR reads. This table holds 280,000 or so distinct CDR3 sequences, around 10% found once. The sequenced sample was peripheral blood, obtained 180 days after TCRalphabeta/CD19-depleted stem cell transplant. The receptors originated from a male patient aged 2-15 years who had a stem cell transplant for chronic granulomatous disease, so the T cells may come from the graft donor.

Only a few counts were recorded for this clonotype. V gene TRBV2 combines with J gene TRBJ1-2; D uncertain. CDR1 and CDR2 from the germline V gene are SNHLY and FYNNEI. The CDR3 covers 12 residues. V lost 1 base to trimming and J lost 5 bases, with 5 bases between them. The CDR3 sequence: CASSEESYGYTF. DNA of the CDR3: TGTGCCAGCAGTGAAGAGAGTTATGGCTACACCTTC.

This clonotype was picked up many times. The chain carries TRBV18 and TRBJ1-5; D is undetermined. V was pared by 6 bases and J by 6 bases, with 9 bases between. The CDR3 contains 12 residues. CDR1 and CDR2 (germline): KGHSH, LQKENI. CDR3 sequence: CASSPTPQPQHF. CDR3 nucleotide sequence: TGTGCCAGCTCGCCCACACCTCAGCCCCAGCATTTT.

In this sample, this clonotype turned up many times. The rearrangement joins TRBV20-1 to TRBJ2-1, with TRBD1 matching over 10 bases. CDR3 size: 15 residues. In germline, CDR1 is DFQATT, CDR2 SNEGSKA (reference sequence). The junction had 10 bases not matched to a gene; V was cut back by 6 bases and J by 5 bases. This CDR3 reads CSAPGDRGWHNEQFF. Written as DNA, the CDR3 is TGCAGTGCCCCTGGGGACAGGGGTTGGCACAATGAGCAGTTCTTC.

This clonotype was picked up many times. The CDR3 sequence is CASSITSGAGELFF. CDR3 DNA sequence: TGTGCCAGCAGCATTACTAGCGGCGCCGGGGAGCTGTTTTTT. This chain uses TRBV28 with TRBJ2-2; 8 nucleotides align to TRBD2. The V and J ends lost 6 bases and 6 bases, in that order; junction bases with no gene match: 6. The CDR3 spans 14 residues. CDR1 is MDHEN, CDR2 SYDVKM, per germline. Complete variable domain (other parts from reference TRBV28 and TRBJ2-2): DVKVTQSSRYLVKRTGEKVFLECVQDMDHENMFWYRQDPGLGLRLIYFSYDVKMKEKGDIPEGYSVSREKKERFSLILESASTNQTSMYLCASSITSGAGELFFGEGSRLTVL.

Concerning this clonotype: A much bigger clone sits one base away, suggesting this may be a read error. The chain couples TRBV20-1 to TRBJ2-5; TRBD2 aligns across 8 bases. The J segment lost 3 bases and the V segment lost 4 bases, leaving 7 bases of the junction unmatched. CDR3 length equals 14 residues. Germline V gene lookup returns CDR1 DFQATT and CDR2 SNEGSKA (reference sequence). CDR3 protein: CSANSGVGKETQYF. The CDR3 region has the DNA TGCAGTGCTAATAGCGGGGTGGGAAAAGAGACCCAGTACTTC.

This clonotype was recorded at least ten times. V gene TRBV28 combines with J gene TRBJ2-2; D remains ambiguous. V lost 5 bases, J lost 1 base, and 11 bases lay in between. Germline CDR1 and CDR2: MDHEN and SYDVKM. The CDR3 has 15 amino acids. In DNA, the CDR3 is TGTGCCAGCAGTACCAGGACGGAGAACACCGGGGAGCTGTTTTTT. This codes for CASSTRTENTGELFF.

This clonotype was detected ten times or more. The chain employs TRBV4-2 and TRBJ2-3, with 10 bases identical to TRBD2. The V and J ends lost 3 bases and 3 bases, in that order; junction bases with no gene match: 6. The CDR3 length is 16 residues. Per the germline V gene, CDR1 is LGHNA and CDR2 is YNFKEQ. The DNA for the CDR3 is TGTGCCAGCAGCCAGGCCGGGACTAGCGTGACAGATACGCAGTATTTT. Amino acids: CASSQAGTSVTDTQYF.

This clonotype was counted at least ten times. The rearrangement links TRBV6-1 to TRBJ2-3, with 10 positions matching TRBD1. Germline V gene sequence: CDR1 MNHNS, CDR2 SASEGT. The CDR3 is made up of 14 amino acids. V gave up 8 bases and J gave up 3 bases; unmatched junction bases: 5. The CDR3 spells CASDPGQGTDTQYF. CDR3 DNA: TGTGCCAGCGATCCGGGACAGGGGACAGATACGCAGTATTTT.

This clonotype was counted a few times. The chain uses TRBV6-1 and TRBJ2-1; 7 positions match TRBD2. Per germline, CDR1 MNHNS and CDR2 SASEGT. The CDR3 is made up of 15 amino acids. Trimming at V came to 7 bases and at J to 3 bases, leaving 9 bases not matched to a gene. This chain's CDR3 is CASTTRSSGYNEQFF. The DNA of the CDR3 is TGTGCCAGCACTACCAGGTCTAGCGGCTACAATGAGCAGTTCTTC.

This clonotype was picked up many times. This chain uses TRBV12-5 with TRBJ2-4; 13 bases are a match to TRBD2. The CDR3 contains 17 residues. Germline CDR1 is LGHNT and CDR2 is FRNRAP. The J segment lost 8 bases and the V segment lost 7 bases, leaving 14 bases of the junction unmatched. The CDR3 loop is CASDDPGTSGVRDIQYF. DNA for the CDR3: TGTGCTAGTGACGACCCCGGGACTAGCGGGGTTCGGGACATTCAGTACTTC.

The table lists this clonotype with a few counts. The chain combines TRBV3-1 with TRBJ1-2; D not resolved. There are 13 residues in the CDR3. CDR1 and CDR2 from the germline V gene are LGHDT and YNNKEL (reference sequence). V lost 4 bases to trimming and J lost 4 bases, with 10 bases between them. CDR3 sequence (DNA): TGTGCCAGCAGCCGGCAGACCCGCTATGGCTACACCTTC. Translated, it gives CASSRQTRYGYTF.

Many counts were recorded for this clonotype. The CDR3 sequence is CASSFSQGLNTEAFF. The CDR3 DNA follows: TGTGCCAGCAGTTTCTCCCAGGGACTGAACACTGAAGCTTTCTTT. The J gene is TRBJ1-1, the V gene TRBV28; TRBD1 is a possible D gene (5 bases). Germline lookup yields CDR1 MDHEN and CDR2 SYDVKM. Trimming left V 3 bases short and J 0 bases short, with 11 bases between. The CDR3 covers 15 residues.

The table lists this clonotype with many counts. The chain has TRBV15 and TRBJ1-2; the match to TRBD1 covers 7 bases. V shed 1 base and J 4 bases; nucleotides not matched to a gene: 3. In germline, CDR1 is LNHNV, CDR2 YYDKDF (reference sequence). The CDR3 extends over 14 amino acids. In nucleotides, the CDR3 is TGTGCCACCAGCAGAGGGGGGACAGTCTATGGCTACACCTTC. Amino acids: CATSRGGTVYGYTF. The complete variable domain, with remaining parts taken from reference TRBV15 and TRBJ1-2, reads DAMVIQNPRYQVTQFGKPVTLSCSQTLNHNVMYWYQQKSSQAPKLLFHYYDKDFNNEADTPDNFQSRRPNTSFCFLDIRSPGLGDTAMYLCATSRGGTVYGYTFGSGTRLTVV.

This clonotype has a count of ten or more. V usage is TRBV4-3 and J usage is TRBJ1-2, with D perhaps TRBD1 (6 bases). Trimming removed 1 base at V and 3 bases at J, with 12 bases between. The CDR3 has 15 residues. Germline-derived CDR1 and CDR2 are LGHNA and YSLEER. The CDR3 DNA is TGCGCCAGCAGCCAAGGAAGGGGGAATGACTATGGCTACACCTTC. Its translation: CASSQGRGNDYGYTF.

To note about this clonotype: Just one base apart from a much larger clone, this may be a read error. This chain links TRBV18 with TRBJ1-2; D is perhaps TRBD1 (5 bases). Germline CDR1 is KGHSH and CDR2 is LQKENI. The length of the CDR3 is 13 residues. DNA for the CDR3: TGTGCCAGCTCACCCGAGACAGTTGATGGCGACACCTTC. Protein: CASSPETVDGDTF.

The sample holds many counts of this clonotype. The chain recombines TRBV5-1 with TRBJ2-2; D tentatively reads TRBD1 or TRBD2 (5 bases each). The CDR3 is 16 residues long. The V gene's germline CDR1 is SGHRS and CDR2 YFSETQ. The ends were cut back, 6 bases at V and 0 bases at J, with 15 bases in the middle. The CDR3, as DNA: TGCGCCAGCAACCCCGGGGACGGCCCGAACACCGGGGAGCTGTTTTTT. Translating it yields CASNPGDGPNTGELFF.

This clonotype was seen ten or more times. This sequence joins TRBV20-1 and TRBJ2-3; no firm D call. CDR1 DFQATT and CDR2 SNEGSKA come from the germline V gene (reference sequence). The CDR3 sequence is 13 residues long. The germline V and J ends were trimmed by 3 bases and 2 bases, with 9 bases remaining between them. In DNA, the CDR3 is TGCAGTGCTAGGGGGTGGTCCACAGATACGCAGTATTTT. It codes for CSARGWSTDTQYF.

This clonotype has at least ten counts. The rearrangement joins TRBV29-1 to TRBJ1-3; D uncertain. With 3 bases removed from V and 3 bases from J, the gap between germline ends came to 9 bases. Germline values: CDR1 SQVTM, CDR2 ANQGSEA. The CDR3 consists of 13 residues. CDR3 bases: TGCAGCGTTGAGGAAGTAGTTGGAAACACCATATATTTT. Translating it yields CSVEEVVGNTIYF.

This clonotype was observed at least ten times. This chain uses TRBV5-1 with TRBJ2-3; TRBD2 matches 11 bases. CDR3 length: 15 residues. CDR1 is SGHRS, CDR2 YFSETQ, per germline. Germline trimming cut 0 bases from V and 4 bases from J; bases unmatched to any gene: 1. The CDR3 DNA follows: TGCGCCAGCAGCTTGGTACTAGCGGGGGCAGATACGCAGTATTTT. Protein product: CASSLVLAGADTQYF.

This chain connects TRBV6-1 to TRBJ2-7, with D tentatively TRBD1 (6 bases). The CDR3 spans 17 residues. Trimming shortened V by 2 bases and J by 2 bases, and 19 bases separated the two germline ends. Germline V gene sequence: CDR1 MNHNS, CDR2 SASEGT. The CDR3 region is CASSEPFVGTRAYEQYF. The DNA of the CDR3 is TGTGCCAGCAGTGAACCTTTCGTCGGGACACGGGCCTACGAGCAGTACTTC.

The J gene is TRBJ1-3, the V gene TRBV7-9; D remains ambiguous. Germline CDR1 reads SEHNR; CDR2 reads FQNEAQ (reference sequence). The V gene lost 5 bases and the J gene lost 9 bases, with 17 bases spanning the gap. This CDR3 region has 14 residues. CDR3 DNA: TGTGCCAGCAGCCGGACGGTAAACTTGCGCACCATATATTTT. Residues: CASSRTVNLRTIYF. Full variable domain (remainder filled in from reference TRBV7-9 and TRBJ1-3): DTGVSQNPRHKITKRGQNVTFRCDPISEHNRLYWYRQTLGQGPEFLTYFQNEAQLEKSRLLSDRFSAERPKGSFSTLEIQRTEQGDSAMYLCASSRTVNLRTIYFGEGSWLTVV.

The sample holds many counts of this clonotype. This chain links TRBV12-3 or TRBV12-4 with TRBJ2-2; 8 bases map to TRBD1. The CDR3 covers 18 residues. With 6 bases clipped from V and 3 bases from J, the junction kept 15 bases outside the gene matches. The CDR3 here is CASRAGGEGIGHTGELFF. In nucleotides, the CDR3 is TGTGCCAGCAGGGCAGGGGGCGAGGGGATCGGGCACACCGGGGAGCTGTTTTTT.

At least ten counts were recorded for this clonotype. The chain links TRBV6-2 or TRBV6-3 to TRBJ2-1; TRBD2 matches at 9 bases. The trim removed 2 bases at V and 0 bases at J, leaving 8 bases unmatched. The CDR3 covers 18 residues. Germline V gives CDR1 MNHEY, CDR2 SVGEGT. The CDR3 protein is CASSYLRLAGTSYNEQFF. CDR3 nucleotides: TGTGCCAGCAGTTACCTACGGCTAGCGGGGACCTCCTACAATGAGCAGTTCTTC.

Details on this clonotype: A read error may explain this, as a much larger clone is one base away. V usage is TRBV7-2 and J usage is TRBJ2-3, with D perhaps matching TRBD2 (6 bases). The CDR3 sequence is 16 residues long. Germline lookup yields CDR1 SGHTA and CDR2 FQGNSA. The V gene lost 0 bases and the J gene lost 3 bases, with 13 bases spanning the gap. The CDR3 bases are TGTGCCAGCAGCTTAGCGAGCGGGTGGAGGACAGATACGCAGTATTTT. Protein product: CASSLASGWRTDTQYF.

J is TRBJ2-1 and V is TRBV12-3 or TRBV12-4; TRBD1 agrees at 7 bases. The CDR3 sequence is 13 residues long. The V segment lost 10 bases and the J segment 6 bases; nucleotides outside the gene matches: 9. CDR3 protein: CATHRDRINEQFF. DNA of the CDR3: TGTGCCACCCACCGGGACAGAATCAATGAGCAGTTCTTC.

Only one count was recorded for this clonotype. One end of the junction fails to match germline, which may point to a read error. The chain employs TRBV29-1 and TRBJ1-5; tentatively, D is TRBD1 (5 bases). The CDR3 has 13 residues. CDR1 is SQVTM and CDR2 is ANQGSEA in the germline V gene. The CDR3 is CSVAGGGNQPLHF. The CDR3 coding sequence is TGCAGCGTTGCGGGGGGGGGAAATCAGCCCCTGCATTTT.

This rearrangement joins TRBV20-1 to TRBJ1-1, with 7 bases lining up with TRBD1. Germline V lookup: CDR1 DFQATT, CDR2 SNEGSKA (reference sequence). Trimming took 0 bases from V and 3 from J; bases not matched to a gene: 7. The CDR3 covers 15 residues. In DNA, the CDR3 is TGCAGTGCTAGAGAAGGAGGGGGCCAGGACACTGAAGCTTTCTTT. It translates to CSAREGGGQDTEAFF.

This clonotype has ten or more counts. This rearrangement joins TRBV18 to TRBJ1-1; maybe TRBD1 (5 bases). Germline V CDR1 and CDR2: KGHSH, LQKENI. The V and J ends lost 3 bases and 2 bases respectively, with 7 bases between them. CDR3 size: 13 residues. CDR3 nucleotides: TGTGCCAGCTCACCGGGGGGTAACACTGAAGCTTTCTTT. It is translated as CASSPGGNTEAFF.

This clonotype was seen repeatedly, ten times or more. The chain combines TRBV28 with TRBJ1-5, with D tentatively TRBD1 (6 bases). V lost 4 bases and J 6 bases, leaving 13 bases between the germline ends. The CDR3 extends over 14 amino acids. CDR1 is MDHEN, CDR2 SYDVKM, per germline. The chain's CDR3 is CASSSTGVIQPQHF. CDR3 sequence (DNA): TGTGCCAGCAGTTCGACAGGTGTGATTCAGCCCCAGCATTTT.

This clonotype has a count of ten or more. CDR3 nucleotides: TGTGCCAGCTCACCACTCGGCCAGGTCTCCTACGAGCAGTACTTC. This gives the protein CASSPLGQVSYEQYF. The chain joins TRBV18 to TRBJ2-7; D unclear. V was shortened by 1 base and J by 0 bases, with 10 bases between the two germline ends. This CDR3 has 15 residues. Germline V gene sequence: CDR1 KGHSH, CDR2 LQKENI.

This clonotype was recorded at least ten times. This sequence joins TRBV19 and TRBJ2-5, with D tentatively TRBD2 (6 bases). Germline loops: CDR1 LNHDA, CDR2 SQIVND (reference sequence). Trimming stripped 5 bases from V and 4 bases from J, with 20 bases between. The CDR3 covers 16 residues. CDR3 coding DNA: TGTGCCAGTAGTTCGCCGGGCGGAGGGGAGCGAGAGACCCAGTACTTC. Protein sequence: CASSSPGGGERETQYF.

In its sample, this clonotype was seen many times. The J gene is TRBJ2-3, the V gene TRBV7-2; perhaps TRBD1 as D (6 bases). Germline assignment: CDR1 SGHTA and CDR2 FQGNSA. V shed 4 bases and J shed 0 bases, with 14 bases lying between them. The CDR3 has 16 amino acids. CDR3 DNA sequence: TGTGCCAGCAGCTCACACAGGGAGCTTAGCACAGATACGCAGTATTTT. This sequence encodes CASSSHRELSTDTQYF.